Sequencing of this T cell receptor beta chain was carried out in a study of CD8 T cells in Susac syndrome (dated by TCRdb to the late 2010s). The study in broad terms: Among the Susac syndrome patients who were sequenced, clinically active disease was present in more than 5 and clinical remission was observed in under ten. At blood withdrawal, Susac syndrome patients were either therapy-naive, taking corticosteroids (in some cases with IVIg as well), or taking IVIg alone. Whether CD8+ T cell activation and differentiation in Susac syndrome was antigen driven was tested using repertoire sequencing.

Points the paper makes about the study in general: The CD4+ T cell repertoire of patients with Susac syndrome showed no detectable clonal expansion. The number of individuals in the TCR sequencing and HLA analysis was recognized as being relatively small.

Counted from cysteine to phenylalanine, this CDR3 has 18 amino acids. Only the CDR3 region is kept as DNA, spanning 54 bases read in frame from base 1. The germline V gene specifies SGDLS as CDR1 and YYNGEE as CDR2. Trimming accounts for 3 bases at V and 0 bases at J, while the number of junction bases matched to no gene is 9. Peripheral blood CD8+ and CD4+ T cells from healthy donors, Susac syndrome patients and multiple sclerosis patients were profiled by high-throughput TCR beta sequencing. The Susac syndrome patients fulfilled recently defined diagnostic criteria for definite or probable disease. Bulk CD8+ and CD4+ T cells were purified by magnetic negative isolation, whereas CD8+ TEMRA cells were enriched by FACS. Blood was collected in EDTA tubes and processed within 24 hours, with PBMCs isolated through density gradient centrifugation. PBMCs destined for TCR sequencing were cryopreserved in liquid nitrogen and later thawed in a 37 °C water bath. The sorted or isolated CD4+, CD8+ and CD8+ TEMRA cells had a purity of 90% or higher.

To note about this clonotype: What antigen it recognizes has not been identified. Within one base of it there is no much larger clone, and no base qualities were kept.

RNA was extracted with the RNeasy kit and roughly 0.5 to 1 ug was reverse transcribed using random hexamers. The immunoSEQ multiplex PCR assay, covering 54 Vbeta and 13 Jbeta segments, was used to amplify TCR beta CDR3 regions. To correct PCR amplification bias, a synthetic template baseline was used for both primer optimization and computational correction. As for the authors' bioinformatics: Reads were annotated to V, D and J genes according to IMGT and were analyzed with immunoSEQ Analyzer, with only productive sequences retained. To calculate clonality, Shannon entropy was normalized by log2 of the number of productive unique sequences and then subtracted from one. For each patient and control, public and private clones were evaluated within the 100 most prevalent clones. Susac-specific clones were defined as absent from healthy and MS cohorts, 800 to 1,200 published viral clones and other ImmuneACCESS disease sequences. Starting from the raw public reads, TCRdb applied fastp trimming at Q25, assembled clones with MiXCR and retained in-frame beta chains. Under each unique CDR3 protein, matching rows form one entry showing the most common genes and DNA. In this record, the V and J calls reflect TCRdb's handling and not the investigators' own analysis. Within this sample are about 160,000 distinct CDR3 sequences, with roughly 95% of them counted one time only. In total, the top ten clones hold 0.1% to 0.15% of the sample.

The TCR sequence derives from a human donor with Susac syndrome. The V and J segments used are TRBV9 and TRBJ2-6, with TRBD2 identical over 7 junction bases. Sequenced: CD4+ T cells from PBMCs. The DNA sequence is TGTGCCAGCAGCGGAGCTAGGGAGGGGCACTCTGGGGCCAACGTCCTGACTTTC. Its protein is CASSGAREGHSGANVLTF.